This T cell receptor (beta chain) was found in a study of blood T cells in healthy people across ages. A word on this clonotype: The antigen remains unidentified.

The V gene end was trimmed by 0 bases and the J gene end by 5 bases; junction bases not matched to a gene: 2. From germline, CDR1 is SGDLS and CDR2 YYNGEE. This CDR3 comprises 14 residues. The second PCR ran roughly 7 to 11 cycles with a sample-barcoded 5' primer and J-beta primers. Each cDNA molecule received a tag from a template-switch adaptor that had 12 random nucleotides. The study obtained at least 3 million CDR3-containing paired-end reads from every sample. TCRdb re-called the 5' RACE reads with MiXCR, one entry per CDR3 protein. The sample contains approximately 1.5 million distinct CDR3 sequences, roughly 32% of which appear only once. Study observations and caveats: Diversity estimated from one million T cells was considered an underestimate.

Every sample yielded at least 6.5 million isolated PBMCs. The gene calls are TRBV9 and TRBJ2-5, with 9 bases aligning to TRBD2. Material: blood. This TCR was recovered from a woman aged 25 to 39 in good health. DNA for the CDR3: TGTGCCAGCAGCGTAGTAACTAGCGGGGAGACCCAGTACTTC. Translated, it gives CASSVVTSGETQYF.